One and the same sample provided the 16 T cell receptor beta chains below, sequenced in a study of cytomegalovirus exposure and HLA in healthy donors. Measured with immunoSEQ multiplex PCR; TCRdb has only the in-frame clones, and not every one. In the table there are over 150,000 clones, approximately 86% of which are singletons. The material sequenced was PBMCs. The receptors were gathered from a man younger than 30 in good health and CMV-seropositive.

This chain connects TRBV7-9 to TRBJ2-7; 7 bases are a match to TRBD1. CDR1 SEHNR and CDR2 FQNEAQ come from the germline V gene (reference sequence). The J segment lost 2 bases and the V segment lost 5 bases, leaving 3 bases of the junction unmatched. This CDR3 is built from 13 residues. CDR3 loop: CASSQGQTYEQYF. DNA of the CDR3: TGTGCCAGCAGCCAGGGACAGACCTACGAGCAGTACTTC. Based on the CDR3 plus reference TRBV7-9 and TRBJ2-7, the full variable domain is DTGVSQNPRHKITKRGQNVTFRCDPISEHNRLYWYRQTLGQGPEFLTYFQNEAQLEKSRLLSDRFSAERPKGSFSTLEIQRTEQGDSAMYLCASSQGQTYEQYFGPGTRLTVT.

The chain uses TRBV4-3 and TRBJ1-3, with 8 nucleotides matching TRBD1. Per germline, CDR1 LGHNA and CDR2 YSLEER. Unmatched junction bases numbered 9, after V lost 3 bases and J lost 2 bases. CDR3 length: 17 amino acids. The CDR3 reads CASSQGHQGATGNTIYF. The CDR3 DNA reads TGCGCCAGCAGCCAGGGTCACCAGGGGGCCACTGGAAACACCATATATTTT.

The V gene is TRBV9, the J gene TRBJ2-2; the match to TRBD2 covers 7 bases. CDR3 length equals 15 residues. Germline V gene data show CDR1 as SGDLS and CDR2 as YYNGEE. Unmatched junction bases numbered 6, after V lost 2 bases and J lost 5 bases. CDR3 region: CASSVGRGRTGELFF. In nucleotides, the CDR3 is TGTGCCAGCAGCGTGGGGAGGGGCAGGACCGGGGAGCTGTTTTTT.

J is TRBJ2-7 and V is TRBV5-1, with unresolved D. The CDR3 is 12 amino acids. CDR1 is SGHRS, CDR2 YFSETQ, per germline. Trimming cost V 4 bases and J 5 bases, with 10 bases left between them. The CDR3 loop is CASSLSPDEQYF. The CDR3 nucleotides are TGCGCCAGCAGCCTATCCCCCGACGAGCAGTACTTC. Filled out from reference TRBV5-1 and TRBJ2-7, the complete variable domain reads KAGVTQTPRYLIKTRGQQVTLSCSPISGHRSVSWYQQTPGQGLQFLFEYFSETQRNKGNFPGRFSGRQFSNSRSEMNVSTLELGDSALYLCASSLSPDEQYFGPGTRLTVT.

The V gene is TRBV20-1, the J gene TRBJ2-5; no clear D. This CDR3 contains 11 residues. CDR1 DFQATT and CDR2 SNEGSKA come from the germline V gene (reference sequence). V dropped 5 bases and J dropped 5 bases, with 9 bases sitting between them. CDR3 amino acids: CSAAIRETQYF. CDR3 DNA sequence: TGCAGTGCTGCTATCCGGGAGACCCAGTACTTC.

The gene calls are TRBV11-2 and TRBJ1-2, with a weak D call TRBD1 (5 bases). Looked up from germline, CDR1 is SGHAT and CDR2 is FQNNGV. Trimming removed 6 bases at V and 5 bases at J, with 7 bases between. The CDR3 is made up of 11 amino acids. CDR3 bases: TGTGCCAGCAGGGGGGGTTATGGCTACACCTTC. Protein sequence: CASRGGYGYTF.

This chain connects TRBV29-1 to TRBJ1-1; 8 bases line up with TRBD1. Germline V gene sequence: CDR1 SQVTM, CDR2 ANQGSEA. The CDR3 length is 13 residues. Germline trimming cut 6 bases from V and 3 bases from J; bases unmatched to any gene: 6. The CDR3 DNA sequence: TGCAGCGTAGACACAGGGGGGGACACTGAAGCTTTCTTT. It encodes CSVDTGGDTEAFF.

The chain carries TRBV27 and TRBJ1-4; D might be TRBD1 (6 bases). The CDR3 runs 13 residues. CDR1 and CDR2 from the germline V gene are MNHEY and SMNVEV (reference sequence). V shed 8 bases and J shed 7 bases, with 14 bases lying between them. The DNA of the CDR3 is TGTGCCAGCCGAGCCCCAGGGGTTGAAAAACTGTTTTTT. Its protein is CASRAPGVEKLFF.

The rearrangement joins TRBV19 to TRBJ2-1; D might be TRBD1 (6 bases). This CDR3 has 14 amino acids. From germline, CDR1 is LNHDA and CDR2 SQIVND (reference sequence). With 3 bases removed from V and 5 bases from J, the gap between germline ends came to 11 bases. The CDR3 spells CASSIQDSDNEQFF. The DNA of the CDR3 is TGTGCCAGTAGTATCCAGGACAGCGACAATGAGCAGTTCTTC.

This chain connects TRBV30 to TRBJ2-7; 10 nucleotides match TRBD2. The V gene end was trimmed by 5 bases and the J gene end by 2 bases; junction bases not matched to a gene: 6. Germline loops: CDR1 GTSNPN, CDR2 SVGIG (reference sequence). The CDR3 length is 14 residues. This CDR3 is CAWGGLAGAYEQYF. CDR3 DNA: TGTGCCTGGGGTGGGCTAGCGGGAGCCTACGAGCAGTACTTC.

The V gene is TRBV7-2, the J gene TRBJ2-3; maybe TRBD1 (6 bases). The V end was cut by 1 base, the J end by 3 bases, with 8 bases between. Germline values: CDR1 SGHTA, CDR2 FQGNSA. The CDR3 loop spans 14 amino acids. In DNA, the CDR3 is TGTGCCAGCAGCTTAGATACAGGGACAGATACGCAGTATTTT. Its protein product is CASSLDTGTDTQYF.

This chain uses TRBV14 with TRBJ2-7; 10 bases fit TRBD1. Germline CDR1 SGHDN, CDR2 FVKESK. Losses at the gene ends were 4 bases for V and 6 bases for J; bases not matched to a gene: 18. This CDR3 has 18 residues. The CDR3 is CASSRSSGTGERLGEQYF. As DNA, the CDR3 is TGTGCCAGCAGCCGTTCCTCCGGGACAGGGGAGCGGTTGGGCGAGCAGTACTTC.

The chain is built from TRBV14 and TRBJ1-2; no definite D call. V lost 4 bases, J lost 7 bases, and 16 bases lay in between. The CDR3 spans 14 residues. Germline CDR1 is SGHDN and CDR2 is FVKESK. CDR3 loop: CASSPDRVVGGYTF. CDR3 in DNA: TGTGCCAGCAGCCCTGATCGGGTGGTAGGTGGCTACACCTTC.

The chain uses TRBV27 and TRBJ2-3; D uncertain. Trimming shortened V by 5 bases and J by 4 bases, and 19 bases separated the two germline ends. This CDR3 is 16 amino acids long. The V gene's germline CDR1 is MNHEY and CDR2 SMNVEV (reference sequence). The CDR3 sequence is CASSITATPGADTQYF. The DNA for the CDR3 is TGTGCCAGCAGTATCACCGCCACCCCAGGCGCAGATACGCAGTATTTT.

The chain combines TRBV6-5 with TRBJ2-1, with D possibly TRBD1 on 6 matching bases. This CDR3 has 15 amino acids. V lost 0 bases, J lost 4 bases, and 10 bases lay in between. Germline CDR1 and CDR2: MNHEY and SVGAGI. The CDR3 region is CASSYSRDNYNEQFF. The DNA of the CDR3 is TGTGCCAGCAGTTACTCTCGGGACAATTACAATGAGCAGTTCTTC.

The chain couples TRBV5-4 to TRBJ2-7; 8 bases fit TRBD2. The CDR3 consists of 15 residues. J was trimmed by 1 base and V by 3 bases; bases with no gene match: 6. Germline V CDR1 and CDR2: SGHNT, YYREEE (reference sequence). Here the CDR3 DNA reads TGTGCCAGCAGCTACGGACTAGCTCAATCCTACGAGCAGTACTTC. Its protein product is CASSYGLAQSYEQYF.